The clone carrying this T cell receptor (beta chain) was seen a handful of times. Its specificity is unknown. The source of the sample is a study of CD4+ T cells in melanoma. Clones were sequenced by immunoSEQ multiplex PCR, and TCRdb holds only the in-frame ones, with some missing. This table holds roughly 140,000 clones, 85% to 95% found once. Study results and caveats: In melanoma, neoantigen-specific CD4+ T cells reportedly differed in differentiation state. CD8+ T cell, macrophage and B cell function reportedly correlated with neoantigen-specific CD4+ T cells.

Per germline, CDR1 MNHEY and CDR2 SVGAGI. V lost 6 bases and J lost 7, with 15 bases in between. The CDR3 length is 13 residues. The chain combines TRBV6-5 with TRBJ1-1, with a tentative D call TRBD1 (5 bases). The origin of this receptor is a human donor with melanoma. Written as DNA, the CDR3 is TGTGCCAGCAGCGTACAGGTTAAAGGTGAAGCTTTCTTT. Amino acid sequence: CASSVQVKGEAFF.